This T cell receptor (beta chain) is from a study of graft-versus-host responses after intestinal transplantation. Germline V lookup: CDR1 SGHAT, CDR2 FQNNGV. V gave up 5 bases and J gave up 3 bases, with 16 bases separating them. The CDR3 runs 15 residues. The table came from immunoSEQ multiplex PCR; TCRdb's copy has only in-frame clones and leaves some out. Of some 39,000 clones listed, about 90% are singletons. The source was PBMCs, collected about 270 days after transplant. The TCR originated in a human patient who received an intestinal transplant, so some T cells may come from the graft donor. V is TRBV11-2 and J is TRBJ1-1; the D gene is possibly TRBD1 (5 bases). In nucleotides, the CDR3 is TGTGCCAGCAGCCCCGGGGTTTGGGGCGACACTGAAGCTTTCTTT. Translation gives CASSPGVWGDTEAFF.